This T cell receptor (beta chain) was retrieved from a study of blood T cell repertoires in COVID-19. The overall study: There were acute and convalescent COVID-19 samples, and they came from the United States, Italy and Spain. T cells, B-cell-depleted T cells, or PBMCs supplied cDNA or gDNA.

As handled by the study authors: Reference gene primer amplification gave estimated nucleated cell counts. Clones were read by immunoSEQ multiplex PCR, and TCRdb kept only the in-frame ones, dropping some. V and J calls and clone size come straight from that table; D and trimming were deduced from the DNA. The sample records approximately 91,000 clones, about 76% being singletons. V lost 3 bases and J lost 7, with 16 bases in between. The CDR3 runs to 15 residues. Germline CDR1 is LGHDT and CDR2 is YNNKEL (reference sequence). Sequencing was performed on peripheral blood. The V call is TRBV3-1 (or the pseudogene TRBV3-2), the J call TRBJ2-1; a possible D gene is TRBD1 (5 bases). The clonotype originates from a woman older than 75 with acute or convalescent COVID-19. The CDR3 DNA reads as TGTGCCAGCAGCCATCCCCGACAGCCACTAAATGAGCAGTTCTTC. Translated, it gives CASSHPRQPLNEQFF.